This T cell receptor beta chain was sequenced during a study of T cells in tumors after PD-1 blockade. Across the study: Tumor samples averaged approximately 26,000 templates (range about 550-99,264) and approximately 6,200 unique clonotypes. Study-level points and caveats: Only pre- versus post-treatment comparisons showed clonal replacement.

Clones were sequenced by immunoSEQ multiplex PCR, and TCRdb holds only the in-frame ones, with some missing. The sample records 2,000 or so clones, roughly 70% being singletons. Time point denoted: second of two pre-therapy site-matched biopsies about 2 months apart. Before and after PD-1 blockade, biopsies were collected from the same primary tumor site. This clone was found a few times. Its antigen is unidentified. The TCR sequence derives from a human donor with basal cell carcinoma. The sequencing here drew on tumor tissue, taken before anti-PD-1 treatment.

CDR3 protein: CAISDPGQGFSYEQYF. In DNA, the CDR3 is TGTGCCATCAGTGATCCGGGACAGGGTTTCTCCTACGAGCAGTACTTC. This chain uses TRBV10-3 with TRBJ2-7; 9 nucleotides agree with TRBD1. V lost 3 bases, J lost 0 bases, and 6 bases stayed unmatched. This CDR3 comprises 16 residues. CDR1 and CDR2 (germline): ENHRY, SYGVKD.